Below, 15 T cell receptor beta chains from the same sample are listed, as sequenced in a study of PD-L1 blockade in urothelial cancer. Generated by immunoSEQ multiplex PCR, the TCRdb table keeps only in-frame clones and is missing some. The sample carries about 30,000 clones, 80% to 90% recorded once. Documented time point: peripheral blood 6 weeks after treatment start. The sequenced sample was PBMCs, obtained around atezolizumab (anti-PD-L1) treatment. The receptors here all came from a man between 65 and 85 years old with urothelial cancer.

The V and J genes are TRBV18 and TRBJ2-7; 10 nucleotides match TRBD2. J gave up 5 bases and V 3 bases, and 4 bases lay outside the gene matches. CDR1 and CDR2 from the germline V gene are KGHSH and LQKENI. CDR3 length equals 14 residues. CDR3 DNA sequence: TGTGCCAGCTCACCCCTAGCGGGGGACCACGAGCAGTACTTC. As protein: CASSPLAGDHEQYF.

The rearrangement links TRBV4-2 to TRBJ1-3; D is undetermined. The CDR3 consists of 15 residues. The germline CDR1 and CDR2 sequences are LGHNA and YNFKEQ. Trimming removed 2 bases from V and 0 bases from J, with 8 bases in between. This CDR3 is CASSQPDNSGNTIYF. The CDR3 nucleotides are TGTGCCAGCAGCCAACCCGACAACTCTGGAAACACCATATATTTT.

This sequence joins TRBV27 and TRBJ2-7, with 7 bases matching TRBD1. Germline V CDR1 and CDR2: MNHEY, SMNVEV (reference sequence). The CDR3 is 15 amino acids. Trimming cost V 6 bases and J 0 bases; bases outside gene matches: 8. CDR3 protein: CASSPRAGGSYEQYF. The CDR3 nucleotides read TGTGCCAGCAGCCCGAGGGCAGGGGGCTCCTACGAGCAGTACTTC.

The chain is built from TRBV5-1 and TRBJ2-5; maybe TRBD1 (5 bases). CDR1 is SGHRS and CDR2 is YFSETQ in the germline V gene. The V end lost 3 bases, the J end lost 1 base, and 16 bases lay between the germline ends. CDR3 size: 16 residues. The CDR3 DNA is TGCGCCAGCAGCTCGACTCCAGGGATAGGCCAAGAGACCCAGTACTTC. This codes for CASSSTPGIGQETQYF.

The chain employs TRBV29-1 and TRBJ2-5, with D possibly TRBD1 on 6 matching bases. The CDR3 is made up of 13 amino acids. Germline CDR1 and CDR2: SQVTM and ANQGSEA. V lost 5 bases and J lost 3, with 13 bases in between. The CDR3 DNA is TGCAGCGTTTTACAGGGTAACGAAGAGACCCAGTACTTC. This sequence encodes CSVLQGNEETQYF. Variable domain in full (rest from reference TRBV29-1 and TRBJ2-5): SAVISQKPSRDICQRGTSLTIQCQVDSQVTMMFWYRQQPGQSLTLIATANQGSEATYESGFVIDKFPISRPNLTFSTLTVSNMSPEDSSIYLCSVLQGNEETQYFGPGTRLLVL.

The V call is TRBV18, the J call TRBJ1-1; 8 bases agree with TRBD1. Trimming removed 8 bases from V and 0 bases from J; junction bases left unmatched: 2. Germline-derived CDR1 and CDR2 are KGHSH and LQKENI. The CDR3 has 13 residues. The CDR3 coding sequence is TGTGCCAGCAAGGGACAGGTGAACACTGAAGCTTTCTTT. As protein: CASKGQVNTEAFF.

The rearrangement links TRBV11-1 to TRBJ1-2; possible D gene TRBD1, 6 bases. CDR1 and CDR2 (germline): SGHAT, FQDESV (reference sequence). The CDR3 is made up of 14 amino acids. Trimming removed 6 bases from V and 7 bases from J, with 18 bases in between. CDR3 protein: CASRATNRAPGYTF. The CDR3 DNA reads TGTGCCAGCAGAGCAACGAACAGGGCCCCTGGCTACACCTTC.

The chain joins TRBV5-6 to TRBJ2-3, with 14 positions matching TRBD2. The ends lost 1 base at V and 0 bases at J; junction bases unmatched: 4. The CDR3 extends over 18 amino acids. CDR1 and CDR2 from the germline V gene are SGHDT and YYEEEE. CDR3 DNA: TGTGCCAGCAGCTTGAAGCGGACTAGCGGGGGGAGCACAGATACGCAGTATTTT. Its protein product is CASSLKRTSGGSTDTQYF.

This clone was recorded once. V gene TRBV6-1 combines with J gene TRBJ2-6; TRBD1 agrees at 9 bases. The CDR3 sequence is 17 residues long. Trimming cost V 4 bases and J 4 bases; bases outside gene matches: 8. CDR1 is MNHNS and CDR2 is SASEGT in the germline V gene. In DNA, the CDR3 is TGTGCCAGCAGTGTCGGACAGGGGATGTCAGGGGCCAACGTCCTGACTTTC. As protein: CASSVGQGMSGANVLTF.

The chain has TRBV5-1 and TRBJ2-3, with TRBD2 identical over 8 bases. Germline CDR1 SGHRS, CDR2 YFSETQ. Losses at the gene ends were 0 bases for V and 3 bases for J; bases not matched to a gene: 6. The length of the CDR3 is 16 residues. In DNA, the CDR3 is TGCGCCAGCAGCTTGGACGGGGGCGGGGGGACAGATACGCAGTATTTT. As protein: CASSLDGGGGTDTQYF.

The genes are TRBV7-2 and TRBJ1-5; perhaps TRBD1 as D (5 bases). The CDR3 length is 16 residues. The germline V and J ends were trimmed by 4 bases and 2 bases, with 15 bases remaining between them. Germline loops: CDR1 SGHTA, CDR2 FQGNSA. The CDR3 reads CASSSFQGFGNQPQHF. In DNA form, the CDR3 reads TGTGCCAGCAGCTCCTTCCAGGGCTTTGGCAATCAGCCCCAGCATTTT.

V is TRBV28 and J is TRBJ2-7; D is perhaps TRBD1 (6 bases). The CDR3 spans 15 residues. V shed 4 bases and J shed 0 bases, with 13 bases lying between them. Germline assignment: CDR1 MDHEN and CDR2 SYDVKM. CDR3 residues: CASSSGLDSSYEQYF. In DNA, the CDR3 is TGTGCCAGCAGTTCAGGTCTGGACAGCTCCTACGAGCAGTACTTC.

The V and J genes are TRBV14 and TRBJ2-7; 10 bases match TRBD2. The CDR3 extends over 14 amino acids. Looked up from germline, CDR1 is SGHDN and CDR2 is FVKESK. The trim removed 4 bases at V and 6 bases at J, leaving 6 bases unmatched. The CDR3 spells CASSPRPSGSEQYF. The CDR3 nucleotides are TGTGCCAGCAGCCCCCGGCCTAGCGGGAGCGAGCAGTACTTC.

This clone has only one observation. The genes are TRBV7-6 and TRBJ2-1; 10 nucleotides match TRBD2. The germline V gene has CDR1 SGHVS and CDR2 FNYEAQ. CDR3 length equals 14 residues. Trimming took 4 bases from V and 9 from J; bases not matched to a gene: 6. This chain's CDR3 is CASSSQAGGGEQFF. As DNA, the CDR3 is TGTGCCAGCAGCTCTCAAGCGGGAGGGGGTGAGCAGTTCTTC.

This clone appeared once. The rearrangement joins TRBV7-8 to TRBJ2-4; the match to TRBD1 covers 12 bases. Losses at the gene ends were 5 bases for V and 9 bases for J; bases not matched to a gene: 8. This CDR3 comprises 15 residues. The germline CDR1 and CDR2 sequences are SGHVS and FQNEAQ. CDR3 loop: CASSARDRGLAIQYF. Here the CDR3 DNA reads TGTGCCAGCAGCGCGCGGGACAGGGGGCTGGCCATTCAGTACTTC.